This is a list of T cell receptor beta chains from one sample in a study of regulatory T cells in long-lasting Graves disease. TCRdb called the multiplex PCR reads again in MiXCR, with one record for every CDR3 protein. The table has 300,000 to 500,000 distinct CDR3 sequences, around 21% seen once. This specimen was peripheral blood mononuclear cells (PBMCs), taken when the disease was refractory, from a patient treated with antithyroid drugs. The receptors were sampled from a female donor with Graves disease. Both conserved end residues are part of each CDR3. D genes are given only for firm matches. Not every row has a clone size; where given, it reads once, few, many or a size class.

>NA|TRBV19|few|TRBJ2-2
TGTGCCAGTAGTATTGGACAGAACACCGGGGAGCTGTTTTTT
CASSIGQNTGELFF
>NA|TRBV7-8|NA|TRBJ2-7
TGTGCCAGCAGCTCCCCACGCGGGACCTACGAGCAGTACTTC
CASSSPRGTYEQYF
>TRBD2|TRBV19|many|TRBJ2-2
TGTGCCAGTAGTATAAGGGCGGGAGCCTTAAGTACCGGGGAGCTGTTTTTT
CASSIRAGALSTGELFF
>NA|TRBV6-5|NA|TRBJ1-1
TGTGCCAGCAGTTACTCGAGGGCGACTGAAGCTTTCTTT
CASSYSRATEAFF
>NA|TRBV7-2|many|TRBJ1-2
TGTGCCAGCAGCTTAATGAGTGGCTACACCTTC
CASSLMSGYTF
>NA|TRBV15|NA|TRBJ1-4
TGTGCCACCAGCCCCAGGACCTCAAATGAAGAACTGTTTTTT
CATSPRTSNEELFF
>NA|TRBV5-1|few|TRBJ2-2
TGCGCCAGCAAGTACGATGCCGGGGAGCTGTTTTTT
CASKYDAGELFF
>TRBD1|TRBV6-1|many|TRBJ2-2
TGTGCCAGCAGTGAATCGAGGGGGCTGTTGAACACCGGGGAGCTGTTTTTT
CASSESRGLLNTGELFF
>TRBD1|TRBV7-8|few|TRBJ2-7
TGTGCCAGCAGCAGGGTAGGGCAGGGGGCTTTCTACGAGCAGTACTTC
CASSRVGQGAFYEQYF
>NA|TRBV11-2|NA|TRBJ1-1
TGTGCCAGCAGCTTAGATGAGGTCGTCGGCACTGAAGCTTTCTTT
CASSLDEVVGTEAFF
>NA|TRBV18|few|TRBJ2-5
TGTGCCAGCTCACCACCGCTAGTGGAGACCCAGTACTTC
CASSPPLVETQYF
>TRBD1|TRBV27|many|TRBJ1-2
TGTGCCAGCAGTTTCGGGACAGGGAGTGGCTACACCTTC
CASSFGTGSGYTF
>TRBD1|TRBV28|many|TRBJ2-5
TGTGCCAGCAGTGTAACCGGGACAGGAAAACGAGAGACCCAGTACTTC
CASSVTGTGKRETQYF
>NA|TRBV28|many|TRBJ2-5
TGTGCCAGCAGCGGGAGTAGGGAGACCCAGTACTTC
CASSGSRETQYF
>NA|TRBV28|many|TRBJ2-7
TGTGCCAGCAGTTTGGGGGGGGCGACAGGGAACAACGAGCAGTACTTC
CASSLGGATGNNEQYF
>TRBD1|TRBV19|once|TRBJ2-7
TGTGCCAGTAGTATAGAAGTGGGACAGGGAATCGAGCAGTACTTC
CASSIEVGQGIEQYF
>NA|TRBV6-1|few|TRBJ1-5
TGTGCCAGCAGTGATTTGAGAGACCTAACCCCCCAGCATTTT
CASSDLRDLTPQHF
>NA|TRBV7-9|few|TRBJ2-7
TGTGCCAGCAGCCCCCCCGAAGTACGCGAGCAGTACTTC
CASSPPEVREQYF
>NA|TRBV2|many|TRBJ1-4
TGTGCCAGTAGTTCCCTGGGGGCAACTGAAAAACTGTTTTTT
CASSSLGATEKLFF
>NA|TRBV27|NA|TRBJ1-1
TGTGCCAGCCGGCGCTTAGGGAACACTGAAGCTTTCTTT
CASRRLGNTEAFF
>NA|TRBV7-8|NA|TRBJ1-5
TGTGCCAGCAGCTTAGCGGCGGGGTCGGAGGCGCAGCCCCAGCATTTT
CASSLAAGSEAQPQHF
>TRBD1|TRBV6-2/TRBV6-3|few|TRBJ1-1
TGTGCCAGCAGGAAAGACAGGGTGATGAACACTGAAGCTTTCTTT
CASRKDRVMNTEAFF
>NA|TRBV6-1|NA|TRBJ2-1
TGTGCCAGCAGAATCAGGTTCGATGAGCAGTTCTTC
CASRIRFDEQFF
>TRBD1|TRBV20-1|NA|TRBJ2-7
TGCAGTGCTAGAGATAGGACAGGTACTACCTACGAGCAGTACTTC
CSARDRTGTTYEQYF
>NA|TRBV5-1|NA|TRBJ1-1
TGTGCCAGCAGCCCCCGGATGGGGAACACTGAAGCTTTCTTT
CASSPRMGNTEAFF
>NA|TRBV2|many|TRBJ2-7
TGTGCCAGCAGCGCCCCAGGGTATACCTCCTACGAGCAGTACTTC
CASSAPGYTSYEQYF
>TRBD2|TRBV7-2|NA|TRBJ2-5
TGTGCCAGCAGCCCTGGGACTAGCGGGCCGGAGACCCAGTACTTC
CASSPGTSGPETQYF
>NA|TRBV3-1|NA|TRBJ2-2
TGTGCCAGCAGCCAAGGTCCTCTTGGCGGAGGGTCCACCGGGGAGCTGTTTTTT
CASSQGPLGGGSTGELFF
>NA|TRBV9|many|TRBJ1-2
TGTGCCAGCAGCGTGGCGGACGCTAACTATGGCTACACCTTC
CASSVADANYGYTF
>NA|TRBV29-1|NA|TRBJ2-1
TGTGGCGGGATACTGGGGGCAGTAGGCAATGAGCAGTTCTTC
CGGILGAVGNEQFF
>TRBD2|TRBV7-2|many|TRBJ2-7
TGTGCCAGCAGCTTAAGCTCGCTAGCGGCCGAGCAGTACTTC
CASSLSSLAAEQYF
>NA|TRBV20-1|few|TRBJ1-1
TGCAGTGCTAGAAGCCAGGGGCCTGGGAGGTCAGCAGCTTTCTTT
CSARSQGPGRSAAFF
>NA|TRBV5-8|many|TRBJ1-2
TGTGCCAGCAGCTCGGGACGCAACCCAAGTTCCTATGGCTACACCTTC
CASSSGRNPSSYGYTF
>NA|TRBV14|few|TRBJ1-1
TGTGCCAGCAGCCCACAGGTGAAGAACACTGAAGCTTTCTTT
CASSPQVKNTEAFF
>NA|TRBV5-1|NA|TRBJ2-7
TGCGCCAGCCGACAGGAGCCCCCGGGGGACTCCTACGAGCAGTACTTC
CASRQEPPGDSYEQYF
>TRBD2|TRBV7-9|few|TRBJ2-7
TGTGCCAGCAGCTTAGCTGGTAGCGGGCGCCCCCACGAGCAGTACTTC
CASSLAGSGRPHEQYF
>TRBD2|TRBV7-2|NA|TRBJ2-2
TGTGCCAGCAGCTTTCCAGCGGGGGGGGGTACCGGGGAGCTGTTTTTT
CASSFPAGGGTGELFF
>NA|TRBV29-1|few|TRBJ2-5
TGCAGCGTTGAGGTCAGGGGAGGAGAGACCCAGTACTTC
CSVEVRGGETQYF
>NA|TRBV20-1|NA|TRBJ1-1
TGCAGTGCTAGATATGGGGGACCAGGGAACACTGAAGCTTTCTTT
CSARYGGPGNTEAFF
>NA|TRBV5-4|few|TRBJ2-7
TGTGCCAGCAGCTTGGAGGGGGTTGGTAACGAGCAGTACTTC
CASSLEGVGNEQYF
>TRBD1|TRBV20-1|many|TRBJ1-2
TGCAGTGTCCCGGGACAGGGATTAACTGGCTACACCTTC
CSVPGQGLTGYTF
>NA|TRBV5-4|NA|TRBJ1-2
TGTGCCAGCAGCTTGGGAGTTAGGCGGGGTGACTATGGCTACACCTTC
CASSLGVRRGDYGYTF
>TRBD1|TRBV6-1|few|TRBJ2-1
TGTGCCAGCAGTACTGGGACAGCAAATGAGCAGTTCTTC
CASSTGTANEQFF